This is a list of T cell receptor beta chains from one sample in a study of blood T cells in healthy people across ages. TCRdb processed the 5' RACE reads anew with MiXCR; each CDR3 protein has one entry. The sample includes just over 1 million distinct CDR3 sequences, 40% to 45% seen only once; the top ten take 18%. The source material was blood. Receptors were obtained from an older woman in good health. The CDR3 runs from the conserved cysteine through the conserved F or W. Fields, in order: J gene, V gene, clone size, D gene, CDR3 length, CDR3 protein, CDR3 DNA. D genes are given only for firm matches. A clone size is listed for some rows: how often the clone was seen (once, few, many), or a class if it is expanded.

j_call: TRBJ2-7
v_call: TRBV7-8
clone_size: .
d_call: TRBD1
cdr3_length: 18
cdr3_aa: CASSLPNRDRGFNYEQYF
cdr3_nt: TGTGCCAGCAGCTTACCTAACCGGGACAGGGGTTTCAACTACGAGCAGTACTTC

j_call: TRBJ2-7
v_call: TRBV5-1
clone_size: .
d_call: .
cdr3_length: 15
cdr3_aa: CASSLVRESVYEQYF
cdr3_nt: TGCGCCAGCAGCTTGGTTCGGGAGTCAGTGTACGAGCAGTACTTC

j_call: TRBJ2-3
v_call: TRBV5-1
clone_size: few
d_call: .
cdr3_length: 13
cdr3_aa: CASSLLGPDTQYF
cdr3_nt: TGCGCCAGCAGCCTTCTGGGCCCTGATACGCAGTATTTT

j_call: TRBJ1-4
v_call: TRBV25-1
clone_size: few
d_call: TRBD1
cdr3_length: 15
cdr3_aa: CASSPRDSYNEKLFF
cdr3_nt: TGTGCCAGCAGTCCCCGGGACAGTTATAATGAAAAACTGTTTTTT

j_call: TRBJ2-1
v_call: TRBV12-3/TRBV12-4
clone_size: .
d_call: TRBD2
cdr3_length: 14
cdr3_aa: CASSFTSGRNEQFF
cdr3_nt: TGTGCCAGCAGTTTCACTAGCGGGAGGAATGAGCAGTTCTTC

j_call: TRBJ1-2
v_call: TRBV7-9
clone_size: few
d_call: .
cdr3_length: 15
cdr3_aa: CASSLMVRQSYGYTF
cdr3_nt: TGTGCCAGCAGCTTAATGGTTCGGCAGAGCTATGGCTACACCTTC

j_call: TRBJ2-7
v_call: TRBV18
clone_size: .
d_call: TRBD2
cdr3_length: 16
cdr3_aa: CASSPLHGRTSYEQYF
cdr3_nt: TGTGCCAGCTCACCATTACACGGGAGGACTTCCTACGAGCAGTACTTC

j_call: TRBJ2-1
v_call: TRBV3-1
clone_size: .
d_call: .
cdr3_length: 12
cdr3_aa: CASSPGWGEQFF
cdr3_nt: TGTGCCAGCAGCCCAGGGTGGGGTGAGCAGTTCTTC

j_call: TRBJ2-3
v_call: TRBV5-5
clone_size: few
d_call: .
cdr3_length: 15
cdr3_aa: CASSLGAERTDTQYF
cdr3_nt: TGTGCCAGCAGCTTGGGGGCTGAAAGGACAGATACGCAGTATTTT

j_call: TRBJ2-7
v_call: TRBV6-5
clone_size: .
d_call: .
cdr3_length: 15
cdr3_aa: CASSYRDTGAYEQYF
cdr3_nt: TGTGCCAGCAGTTACCGGGACACTGGGGCCTACGAGCAGTACTTC

j_call: TRBJ2-4
v_call: TRBV2
clone_size: .
d_call: TRBD2
cdr3_length: 12
cdr3_aa: CASSEAASGGYF
cdr3_nt: TGTGCCAGCAGTGAAGCGGCATCGGGAGGGTACTTC

j_call: TRBJ2-7
v_call: TRBV20-1
clone_size: few
d_call: .
cdr3_length: 16
cdr3_aa: CSARDPGGGLPYEQYF
cdr3_nt: TGCAGTGCTAGAGACCCCGGAGGGGGCCTCCCCTACGAGCAGTACTTC

j_call: TRBJ1-4
v_call: TRBV27
clone_size: .
d_call: TRBD1
cdr3_length: 15
cdr3_aa: CASSLAGGPNEKLFF
cdr3_nt: TGTGCCAGCAGTTTGGCAGGGGGCCCTAATGAAAAACTGTTTTTT

j_call: TRBJ2-7
v_call: TRBV28
clone_size: .
d_call: .
cdr3_length: 13
cdr3_aa: CASGKGRRDEQYF
cdr3_nt: TGTGCCAGCGGTAAGGGCCGGCGCGACGAGCAGTACTTC

j_call: TRBJ2-5
v_call: TRBV20-1
clone_size: once
d_call: .
cdr3_length: 15
cdr3_aa: CSARGPGQSSETQYF
cdr3_nt: TGCAGTGCTAGGGGTCCCGGACAGAGCTCAGAGACCCAGTACTTC

j_call: TRBJ2-2
v_call: TRBV12-3/TRBV12-4
clone_size: .
d_call: TRBD2
cdr3_length: 17
cdr3_aa: CASSLVPSGTIAGELFF
cdr3_nt: TGTGCCAGCAGTTTGGTGCCTAGCGGGACGATCGCCGGGGAGCTGTTTTTT

j_call: TRBJ1-4
v_call: TRBV4-2
clone_size: .
d_call: TRBD1
cdr3_length: 14
cdr3_aa: CASSQGQGGEKLFF
cdr3_nt: TGTGCCAGCAGCCAGGGACAGGGAGGAGAAAAACTGTTTTTT